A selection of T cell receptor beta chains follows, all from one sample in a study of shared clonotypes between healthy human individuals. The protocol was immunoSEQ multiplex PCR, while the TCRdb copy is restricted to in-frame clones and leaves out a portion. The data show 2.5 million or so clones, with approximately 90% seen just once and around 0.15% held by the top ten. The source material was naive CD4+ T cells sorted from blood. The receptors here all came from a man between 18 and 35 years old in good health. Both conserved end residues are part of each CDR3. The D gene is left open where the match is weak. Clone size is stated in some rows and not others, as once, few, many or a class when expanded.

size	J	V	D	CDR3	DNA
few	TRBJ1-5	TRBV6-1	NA	CASRRTETSNQPQHF	TGTGCCAGCAGGAGGACAGAAACTAGCAATCAGCCCCAGCATTTT
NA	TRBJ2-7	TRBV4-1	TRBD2	CASSQEGIAGGPYEQYF	TGCGCCAGCAGCCAAGAGGGAATAGCGGGGGGACCTTACGAGCAGTACTTC
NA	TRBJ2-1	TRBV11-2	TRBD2	CASSLFLAGSSYNEQFF	TGTGCCAGCAGCTTATTCCTAGCGGGCAGCTCCTACAATGAGCAGTTCTTC
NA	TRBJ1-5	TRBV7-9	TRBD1	CASSQGQNSNQPQHF	TGTGCCAGCAGCCAGGGACAGAATAGCAATCAGCCCCAGCATTTT
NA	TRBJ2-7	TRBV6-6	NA	CASGGRGLATGEQYF	TGTGCCAGCGGGGGCCGGGGACTGGCGACCGGGGAGCAGTACTTC
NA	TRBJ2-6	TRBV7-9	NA	CAEDISGANVLTF	TGTGCTGAGGATATCTCTGGGGCCAACGTCCTGACTTTC
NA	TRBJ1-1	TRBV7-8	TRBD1	CASSLGPWTGEMNTEAFF	TGTGCCAGCAGCTTAGGCCCCTGGACAGGGGAAATGAACACTGAAGCTTTCTTT
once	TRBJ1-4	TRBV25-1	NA	CASSEQGRTNEKLFF	TGTGCCAGCAGTGAGCAAGGACGGACTAATGAAAAACTGTTTTTT
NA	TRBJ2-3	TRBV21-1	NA	CASSKHRQGTSGFSTDTQYF	TGTGCCAGCAGCAAACACAGGCAGGGGACTAGCGGGTTTAGCACAGATACGCAGTATTTT
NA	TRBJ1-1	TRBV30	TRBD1	CAWSVRDRGPVTEAFF	TGTGCCTGGAGTGTACGGGACAGGGGGCCGGTGACTGAAGCTTTCTTT
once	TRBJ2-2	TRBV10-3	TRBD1	CAISATGVGTGELFF	TGTGCCATCAGTGCGACAGGGGTAGGGACCGGGGAGCTGTTTTTT
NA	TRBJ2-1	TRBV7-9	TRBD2	CASSGLAGGHRYNEQFF	TGTGCCAGCAGCGGACTAGCGGGGGGACACCGCTACAATGAGCAGTTCTTC
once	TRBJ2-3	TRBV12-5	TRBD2	CASGLVPGTSGRWGITDTQYF	TGTGCTAGTGGTTTGGTACCAGGGACTAGCGGGAGATGGGGGATCACAGATACGCAGTATTTT
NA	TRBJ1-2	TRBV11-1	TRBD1	CASSLGGTGAENYGYTF	TGTGCCAGCAGCTTAGGCGGGACAGGGGCCGAAAACTATGGCTACACCTTC
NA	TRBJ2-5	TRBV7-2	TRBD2	CASSTGTSGRIGKTQYF	TGTGCCAGCAGCACCGGGACTAGCGGGAGGATAGGGAAAACCCAGTACTTC
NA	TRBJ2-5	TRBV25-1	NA	CASSDGARAETQYF	TGTGCCAGCAGTGACGGGGCCCGGGCTGAGACCCAGTACTTC
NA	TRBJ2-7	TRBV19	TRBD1	CASSISTGTVYEQYF	TGTGCCAGTAGTATTTCGACAGGGACCGTCTACGAGCAGTACTTC
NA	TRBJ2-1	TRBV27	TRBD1	CASSSGQGVTVYNEQFF	TGTGCCAGCAGTTCAGGACAGGGCGTAACGGTCTACAATGAGCAGTTCTTC
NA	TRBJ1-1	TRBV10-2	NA	CASSPRGGTEAFF	TGCGCCAGCAGCCCCAGGGGTGGCACTGAAGCTTTCTTT
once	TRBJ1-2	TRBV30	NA	CAWRTGVNGYTF	TGTGCCTGGAGGACGGGAGTCAATGGCTACACCTTC
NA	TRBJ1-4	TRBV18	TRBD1	CASSEGTGLGKLFF	TGTGCCAGCTCGGAGGGGACAGGGTTGGGAAAACTGTTTTTT
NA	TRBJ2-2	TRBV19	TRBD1	CASSRNRGLAGELFF	TGTGCCAGTAGTCGTAACAGGGGGCTGGCCGGGGAGCTGTTTTTT
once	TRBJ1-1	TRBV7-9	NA	CASSQTGMNTEAFF	TGTGCCAGCAGCCAAACAGGAATGAACACTGAAGCTTTCTTT
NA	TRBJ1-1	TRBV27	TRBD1	CASRSRQGGGTEAFF	TGTGCCAGCAGAAGTAGACAGGGCGGAGGGACTGAAGCTTTCTTT
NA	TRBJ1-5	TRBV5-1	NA	CASSSGGDFGPLLYSQPQHF	TGCGCCAGCAGCTCGGGGGGTGACTTCGGCCCCCTTTTATACTCTCAGCCCCAGCATTTT
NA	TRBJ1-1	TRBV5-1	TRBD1	CASSLRQGSSATEAFF	TGCGCCAGCAGCCTTCGACAGGGTAGCAGCGCCACTGAAGCTTTCTTT
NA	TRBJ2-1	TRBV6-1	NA	CASSESGVFKQFF	TGTGCCAGCAGTGAATCGGGAGTCTTCAAGCAGTTCTTC
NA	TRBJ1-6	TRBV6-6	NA	CASSYSYGSNSPLHF	TGTGCCAGCAGTTACTCGTACGGATCTAATTCACCCCTCCACTTT
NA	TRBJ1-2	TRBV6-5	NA	CASSYSITDSYGYTF	TGTGCCAGCAGTTACTCAATCACGGACAGCTATGGCTACACCTTC
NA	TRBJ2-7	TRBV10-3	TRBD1	CAIKPGTGGDEQYF	TGTGCCATAAAGCCCGGGACAGGGGGGGACGAGCAGTACTTC
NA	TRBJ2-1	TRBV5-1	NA	CASSLDNYNEQFF	TGCGCCAGCAGCTTGGACAACTACAATGAGCAGTTCTTC
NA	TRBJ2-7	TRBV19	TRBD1	CASSIDGSTGAPYEQYF	TGTGCCAGTAGTATAGATGGGAGTACAGGGGCGCCCTACGAGCAGTACTTC
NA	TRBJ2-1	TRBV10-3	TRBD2	CAISEHQLSGRDSEQFF	TGTGCCATCAGTGAGCACCAGTTAAGCGGGAGGGATAGTGAGCAGTTCTTC
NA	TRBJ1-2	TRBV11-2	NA	CASSLEPLTNGYTF	TGTGCCAGCAGCTTAGAACCCCTGACTAATGGCTACACCTTC
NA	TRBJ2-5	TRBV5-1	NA	CASYMSGHQETQYF	TGCGCCAGCTATATGTCGGGGCACCAAGAGACCCAGTACTTC
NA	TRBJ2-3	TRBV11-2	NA	CASSPIRDSTDTQYF	TGTGCCAGCAGCCCTATCCGGGACTCCACAGATACGCAGTATTTT
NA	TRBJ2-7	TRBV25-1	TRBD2	CASSDAGGLGYEQYF	TGTGCCAGCAGTGATGCGGGGGGCCTTGGGTACGAGCAGTACTTC
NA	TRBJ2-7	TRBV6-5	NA	CASSYSRFGRYEQYF	TGTGCCAGCAGTTACTCAAGGTTCGGCAGGTACGAGCAGTACTTC
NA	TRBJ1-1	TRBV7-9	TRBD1	CASSPGDRANTEAFF	TGTGCCAGCAGCCCCGGCGACAGGGCGAACACTGAAGCTTTCTTT
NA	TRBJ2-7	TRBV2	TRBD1	CASRLAGTVPPYEQYF	TGTGCCAGCAGACTTGCCGGGACAGTACCACCCTACGAGCAGTACTTC
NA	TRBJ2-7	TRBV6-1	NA	CASSDQVWPEQYF	TGTGCCAGCAGTGATCAGGTCTGGCCCGAGCAGTACTTC
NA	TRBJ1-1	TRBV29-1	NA	CSVERGGPGLNTEAFF	TGCAGCGTTGAACGGGGTGGTCCCGGATTGAACACTGAAGCTTTCTTT
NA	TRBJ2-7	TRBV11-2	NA	CASSLDVGSSYEQYF	TGTGCCAGCAGCTTAGATGTCGGGAGCTCCTACGAGCAGTACTTC
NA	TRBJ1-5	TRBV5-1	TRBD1	CASSYGTGGPNQPQHF	TGCGCCAGCAGCTATGGGACAGGGGGCCCCAATCAGCCCCAGCATTTT
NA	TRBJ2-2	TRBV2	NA	CASSDLTPKGTGELFF	TGTGCCAGCAGTGACTTGACTCCAAAGGGGACCGGGGAGCTGTTTTTT
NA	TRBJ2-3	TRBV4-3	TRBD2	CASSQGTSADTQYF	TGCGCCAGCAGCCAGGGGACTAGCGCAGATACGCAGTATTTT
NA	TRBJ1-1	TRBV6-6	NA	CASSYSGSTEAFF	TGTGCCAGCAGTTACTCCGGCAGCACTGAAGCTTTCTTT
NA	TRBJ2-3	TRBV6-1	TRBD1	CASGAGTGNTDTQYF	TGTGCCAGCGGCGCCGGGACAGGGAACACAGATACGCAGTATTTT
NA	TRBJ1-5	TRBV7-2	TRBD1	CASSLGSTGGSQPQHF	TGTGCCAGCAGCTTAGGAAGTACAGGGGGAAGTCAGCCCCAGCATTTT
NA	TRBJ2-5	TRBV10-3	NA	CAISANKETQYF	TGTGCCATCAGTGCCAATAAAGAGACCCAGTACTTC
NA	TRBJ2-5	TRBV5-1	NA	CASSSGLLETQYF	TGCGCCAGCAGCTCTGGACTGTTGGAGACCCAGTACTTC
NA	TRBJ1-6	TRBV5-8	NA	CANRPGSPLHF	TGTGCCAACCGACCCGGATCACCCCTCCACTTT
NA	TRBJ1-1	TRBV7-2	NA	CASSSARGTEAFF	TGTGCCAGCAGTTCCGCGCGGGGCACTGAAGCTTTCTTT
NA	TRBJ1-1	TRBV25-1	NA	CASRDGNTEAFF	TGTGCCAGCAGAGACGGGAACACTGAAGCTTTCTTT
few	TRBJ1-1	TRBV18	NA	CASSPNRQNTEAFF	TGTGCCAGCTCACCTAACCGACAGAACACTGAAGCTTTCTTT
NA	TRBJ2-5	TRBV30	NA	CAWNYREETQYF	TGTGCCTGGAACTACAGGGAGGAGACCCAGTACTTC
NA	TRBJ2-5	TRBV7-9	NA	CASSPTGAQETQYF	TGTGCCAGCAGCCCCACCGGGGCACAAGAGACCCAGTACTTC